The 10 T cell receptor beta chains listed next were all sequenced from one sample in a study of cytomegalovirus exposure and HLA in healthy donors. Assay: immunoSEQ multiplex PCR; the TCRdb copy retains only in-frame clones and omits some. In the table there are 120,000 or so clones, roughly 89% of which are singletons. Sequencing used PBMCs. These receptors were taken from a woman under 30 in good health and CMV-seronegative.

V gene TRBV7-9 combines with J gene TRBJ2-2, with D unclear. The germline V and J ends were trimmed by 0 bases and 3 bases, with 5 bases remaining between them. The germline V gene has CDR1 SEHNR and CDR2 FQNEAQ (reference sequence). The CDR3 extends over 14 amino acids. The CDR3 region is CASSLALDTGELFF. The CDR3, as DNA: TGTGCCAGCAGCTTAGCCCTCGACACCGGGGAGCTGTTTTTT. Full variable domain (remainder filled in from reference TRBV7-9 and TRBJ2-2): DTGVSQNPRHKITKRGQNVTFRCDPISEHNRLYWYRQTLGQGPEFLTYFQNEAQLEKSRLLSDRFSAERPKGSFSTLEIQRTEQGDSAMYLCASSLALDTGELFFGEGSRLTVL.

This chain connects TRBV27 to TRBJ2-1; 7 nucleotides align to TRBD2. The CDR3 runs 14 residues. From germline, CDR1 is MNHEY and CDR2 SMNVEV (reference sequence). V was pared by 5 bases and J by 4 bases, with 5 bases of the junction left unmatched. DNA for the CDR3: TGTGCCAGCAGTCCTAGCGGACCTTACAATGAGCAGTTCTTC. This gives the protein CASSPSGPYNEQFF.

The V gene is TRBV7-6, the J gene TRBJ2-2; a weak D match, TRBD1 (7 bases). With 3 bases removed from V and 5 bases from J, the gap between germline ends came to 16 bases. The CDR3 is 16 amino acids. Germline V CDR1 and CDR2: SGHVS, FNYEAQ. The CDR3 DNA sequence: TGTGCCAGCAGCTTCATATCACAGGGGAGGACCGGGGAGCTGTTTTTT. It encodes CASSFISQGRTGELFF. Using reference TRBV7-6 and TRBJ2-2 for the parts outside the CDR3, the full variable domain is GAGVSQSPRYKVTKRGQDVALRCDPISGHVSLYWYRQALGQGPEFLTYFNYEAQQDKSGLPNDRFSAERPEGSISTLTIQRTEQRDSAMYRCASSFISQGRTGELFFGEGSRLTVL.

V is TRBV5-1 and J is TRBJ1-1; D not certain. V was cut by 1 base and J by 5 bases, with 6 bases left in between. The CDR3 runs to 12 residues. Germline assignment: CDR1 SGHRS and CDR2 YFSETQ. In DNA form, the CDR3 reads TGCGCCAGCAGCTTGTCCGGGACTGAAGCTTTCTTT. Amino acid sequence: CASSLSGTEAFF.

This sequence joins TRBV6-1 and TRBJ2-1; a possible D gene is TRBD2 (5 bases). The CDR3 contains 15 residues. V was shortened by 4 bases and J by 7 bases, with 17 bases between the two germline ends. CDR1 MNHNS and CDR2 SASEGT come from the germline V gene. This chain's CDR3 is CASSGIRGPWNEQFF. The CDR3 DNA sequence: TGTGCCAGCAGTGGAATACGGGGTCCTTGGAATGAGCAGTTCTTC.

The V and J genes are TRBV7-9 and TRBJ1-5; 7 bases map to TRBD1. Trimming cost V 1 base and J 3 bases; bases outside gene matches: 3. The CDR3 extends over 15 amino acids. Germline V gene lookup returns CDR1 SEHNR and CDR2 FQNEAQ (reference sequence). DNA for the CDR3: TGTGCCAGCAGCTTAGGACAGGGCCCCAATCAGCCCCAGCATTTT. It translates to CASSLGQGPNQPQHF.

The V and J genes are TRBV7-9 and TRBJ2-7; 8 positions match TRBD2. Germline CDR1 is SEHNR and CDR2 is FQNEAQ (reference sequence). The V gene end was trimmed by 8 bases and the J gene end by 0 bases; junction bases not matched to a gene: 6. This CDR3 region has 14 residues. The CDR3: CASRELADSYEQYF. CDR3 in DNA: TGTGCCAGCCGGGAACTAGCGGACTCCTACGAGCAGTACTTC.

The gene calls are TRBV15 and TRBJ2-4; D may be TRBD2 (5 bases). The CDR3 has 17 amino acids. V lost 0 bases and J lost 1, with 13 bases in between. CDR1 and CDR2 from the germline V gene are LNHNV and YYDKDF (reference sequence). Here the CDR3 reads CATSRDPRSGAKNIQYF. In DNA form, the CDR3 reads TGTGCCACCAGCAGAGATCCGCGGTCGGGGGCCAAAAACATTCAGTACTTC.

This clone was observed once. The junction departs from the called germline gene at one end, perhaps through a read error. The gene calls are TRBV4-3 and TRBJ1-5, with D hard to call. The CDR3 is made up of 16 amino acids. CDR1 and CDR2 from the germline V gene are LGHNA and YSLEER. The CDR3 here is CASSQDVHPSDQPQHF. The CDR3 DNA sequence: TGCGCCAGCAGCCAAGATGTGCACCCTAGCGATCAGCCCCAGCATTTT.

The chain links TRBV28 to TRBJ1-6; 9 nucleotides agree with TRBD1. The germline V gene encodes CDR1 MDHEN and CDR2 SYDVKM. This CDR3 is 15 amino acids long. V dropped 6 bases and J dropped 8; count of bases not matched to a gene: 8. The DNA for the CDR3 is TGTGCCAGCAGCCCGGGACAGGGTCTGCATTCACCCCTCCACTTT. Translation gives CASSPGQGLHSPLHF.